The 18 T cell receptor beta chains given below trace back to one sample, sequenced in a study of T cells in tuberculosis. The method was immunoSEQ multiplex PCR; TCRdb's version includes in-frame clones alone and lacks a portion of them. Of 22,000 or so clones in the sample, approximately 85% were seen once. Time point: new active TB diagnosis, blood taken before or within 7 days of starting treatment. This material consisted of PBMCs, taken at tuberculosis diagnosis. These receptors all come from an adult with tuberculosis.

The chain uses TRBV30 and TRBJ2-2; maybe TRBD2 (6 bases). The CDR3 is 15 amino acids. CDR1 and CDR2 (germline): GTSNPN, SVGIG (reference sequence). The V gene lost 2 bases and the J gene lost 4 bases, with 14 bases spanning the gap. CDR3 amino acids: CAWSHPGAGTGELFF. The DNA of the CDR3 is TGTGCCTGGAGTCACCCGGGAGCCGGCACCGGGGAGCTGTTTTTT.

The gene calls are TRBV10-1 and TRBJ2-1, with 11 bases that match TRBD2. Germline lookup yields CDR1 WNHNN and CDR2 SYGVQD (reference sequence). The ends lost 2 bases at V and 10 bases at J; junction bases unmatched: 4. The CDR3 is made up of 14 amino acids. CDR3 nucleotides: TGCGCCAGCAGTGAGGGGACTAGCGGTGGGGAGCAGTTCTTC. Protein sequence: CASSEGTSGGEQFF.

The chain joins TRBV4-3 to TRBJ2-3, with D perhaps matching TRBD2 (7 bases). The CDR3 contains 16 residues. Trimming took off 0 bases at V and 4 bases at J, with 14 bases between the two ends. CDR1 and CDR2 from the germline V gene are LGHNA and YSLEER. CDR3 protein: CASSQEEGGGSDTQYF. The CDR3 coding sequence is TGCGCCAGCAGCCAAGAAGAGGGGGGGGGCTCAGATACGCAGTATTTT.

The chain couples TRBV5-6 to TRBJ2-1; 12 nucleotides line up with TRBD2. Trimming at V came to 4 bases and at J to 9 bases, leaving 8 bases not matched to a gene. Germline V lookup: CDR1 SGHDT, CDR2 YYEEEE. CDR3 length equals 15 residues. CDR3 nucleotide sequence: TGTGCCAGCAGCCCCGGACTAGCGGGACGGAGTGAGCAGTTCTTC. It specifies CASSPGLAGRSEQFF.

CDR3 residues: CASSLVGGENNNEQFF. The CDR3 coding sequence is TGTGCCAGCAGCTTAGTCGGGGGAGAGAACAACAATGAGCAGTTCTTC. V is TRBV7-9 and J is TRBJ2-1, with a tentative D call TRBD2 (6 bases). This CDR3 comprises 16 residues. The germline CDR1 and CDR2 sequences are SEHNR and FQNEAQ (reference sequence). The V and J ends lost 1 base and 5 bases respectively, with 15 bases between them. The complete variable domain, with remaining parts taken from reference TRBV7-9 and TRBJ2-1, reads DTGVSQNPRHKITKRGQNVTFRCDPISEHNRLYWYRQTLGQGPEFLTYFQNEAQLEKSRLLSDRFSAERPKGSFSTLEIQRTEQGDSAMYLCASSLVGGENNNEQFFGPGTRLTVL.

V is TRBV7-2 and J is TRBJ2-5; TRBD1 is a possible D gene (5 bases). The CDR3 loop spans 13 amino acids. V was clipped by 5 bases and J by 3 bases, with 10 bases between them. Per germline, CDR1 SGHTA and CDR2 FQGNSA. The CDR3 sequence is CASSEQVKETQYF. CDR3 sequence (DNA): TGTGCCAGCAGCGAACAGGTCAAAGAGACCCAGTACTTC.

This chain joins TRBV6-5 and TRBJ2-2, with TRBD1 as a possible D gene (5 bases). CDR1 and CDR2 (germline): MNHEY, SVGAGI. V was shortened by 6 bases and J by 6 bases, with 11 bases between the two germline ends. The CDR3 covers 13 residues. The CDR3 loop reads CASRQAPAGELFF. In DNA, the CDR3 is TGTGCCAGCAGACAGGCGCCCGCCGGGGAGCTGTTTTTT.

This chain joins TRBV5-1 and TRBJ2-5, with D possibly being TRBD1 (6 bases). The V end lost 3 bases, the J end lost 4 bases, and 13 bases lay between the germline ends. The CDR3 spans 14 residues. Germline V gene sequence: CDR1 SGHRS, CDR2 YFSETQ. CDR3 loop: CASSSQVTGETQYF. The CDR3 nucleotides read TGCGCCAGCAGCTCACAGGTGACAGGAGAGACCCAGTACTTC. Full variable domain (rest looked up from reference TRBV5-1 and TRBJ2-5): KAGVTQTPRYLIKTRGQQVTLSCSPISGHRSVSWYQQTPGQGLQFLFEYFSETQRNKGNFPGRFSGRQFSNSRSEMNVSTLELGDSALYLCASSSQVTGETQYFGPGTRLLVL.

The chain carries TRBV2 and TRBJ1-1, with D perhaps TRBD1 (5 bases). Germline assignment: CDR1 SNHLY and CDR2 FYNNEI. The CDR3 extends over 15 amino acids. With 3 bases removed from V and 3 bases from J, the gap between germline ends came to 14 bases. DNA of the CDR3: TGTGCCAGCAGTGATATGGGGGGGGGTTACACTGAAGCTTTCTTT. It yields the protein CASSDMGGGYTEAFF.

Only one count was recorded for this clone. The chain links TRBV5-5 to TRBJ1-6; maybe TRBD1 (5 bases). Germline values: CDR1 SGHKS, CDR2 YYEKEE (reference sequence). V dropped 1 base and J dropped 4 bases, with 12 bases sitting between them. CDR3 size: 16 residues. As DNA, the CDR3 is TGTGCCAGCAGCTTGACGGGGGGACCGTATAATTCACCCCTCCACTTT. It specifies CASSLTGGPYNSPLHF.

The genes are TRBV5-4 and TRBJ1-1, with TRBD1 matching over 7 bases. Trimming at V came to 0 bases and at J to 5 bases, leaving 16 bases not matched to a gene. Per germline, CDR1 SGHNT and CDR2 YYREEE (reference sequence). The CDR3 runs to 18 residues. CDR3 region: CASSLGASYRGGWTEAFF. CDR3 coding DNA: TGTGCCAGCAGCTTGGGCGCCTCGTACAGGGGAGGTTGGACTGAAGCTTTCTTT.

The sample holds one count of this clone. The chain has TRBV19 and TRBJ1-1, with 7 bases identical to TRBD1. CDR3 size: 14 residues. Germline CDR1 is LNHDA and CDR2 is SQIVND (reference sequence). The trim removed 4 bases at V and 2 bases at J, leaving 4 bases unmatched. This CDR3 reads CASSSTGVNTEAFF. The CDR3 DNA is TGTGCCAGTAGTAGTACAGGGGTAAACACTGAAGCTTTCTTT.

This clone was detected only once. The chain links TRBV6-1 to TRBJ2-7; 8 bases agree with TRBD2. The CDR3 spans 14 residues. Losses at the gene ends were 6 bases for V and 4 bases for J; bases not matched to a gene: 8. Germline CDR1 is MNHNS and CDR2 is SASEGT. CDR3 nucleotide sequence: TGTGCCAGCAGCCCCCTTGCGGGAGGTTACGAGCAGTACTTC. Amino acid sequence: CASSPLAGGYEQYF.

This clone was seen just once. The chain uses TRBV6-5 and TRBJ1-5; possibly TRBD1 for D (5 bases). Trimming removed 7 bases at V and 5 bases at J, with 15 bases between. CDR1 and CDR2 from the germline V gene are MNHEY and SVGAGI. There are 14 residues in the CDR3. The CDR3 protein is CASTLRQGYQPQHF. The CDR3 region has the DNA TGTGCCAGCACCTTGAGGCAGGGTTATCAGCCCCAGCATTTT.

The J gene is TRBJ2-3, the V gene TRBV30, with a tentative D call TRBD2 (6 bases). The germline V gene has CDR1 GTSNPN and CDR2 SVGIG (reference sequence). V lost 3 bases and J lost 7, with 17 bases in between. There are 14 residues in the CDR3. CDR3 sequence: CAWRDYRLSYTQYF. In DNA, the CDR3 is TGTGCCTGGAGGGACTATCGACTTTCTTATACGCAGTATTTT.

The rearrangement joins TRBV25-1 to TRBJ1-4, with D maybe TRBD1 (5 bases). V was pared by 8 bases and J by 6 bases, with 13 bases between. CDR1 and CDR2 from the germline V gene are MGHDK and SYGVNS. This CDR3 comprises 13 residues. The CDR3 is CASGRAADEKLFF. Here the CDR3 DNA reads TGTGCCAGCGGCAGGGCTGCAGATGAAAAACTGTTTTTT.

J is TRBJ2-7 and V is TRBV18; maybe TRBD2 (5 bases). Deletions cut 3 bases from V and 2 bases from J, with 14 bases between. Germline assignment: CDR1 KGHSH and CDR2 LQKENI. This CDR3 is 15 amino acids long. The chain's CDR3 is CASSPGVGVPYEQYF. CDR3 nucleotide sequence: TGTGCCAGCTCACCTGGGGTGGGAGTCCCCTACGAGCAGTACTTC. Filled out from reference TRBV18 and TRBJ2-7, the complete variable domain reads NAGVMQNPRHLVRRRGQEARLRCSPMKGHSHVYWYRQLPEEGLKFMVYLQKENIIDESGMPKERFSAEFPKEGPSILRIQQVVRGDSAAYFCASSPGVGVPYEQYFGPGTRLTVT.

This chain links TRBV5-4 with TRBJ2-4; 7 bases are a match to TRBD1. Germline values: CDR1 SGHNT, CDR2 YYREEE (reference sequence). The CDR3 spans 16 residues. The J segment lost 4 bases and the V segment lost 3 bases, leaving 10 bases of the junction unmatched. The CDR3 sequence is CASSSIRDREKNIQYF. For the CDR3, the DNA is TGTGCCAGCAGCTCAATCCGGGACAGAGAGAAAAACATTCAGTACTTC.